A single sample is the source of the 27 T cell receptor beta chains below, sequenced in a study of CD8+CD57+ T cells in acquired aplastic anemia. The TCR beta profiling, which covered VDJ combination and CDR3 sequence, was carried out using genomic DNA as the template. One entry per CDR3 protein, called by TCRdb with MiXCR from the reads. The sample has around 200,000 distinct CDR3 sequences, approximately 50% seen once; the top ten hold 8.5% to 10%. Flow cytometry had shown expanded CD8+CD57+ cells in the patients chosen for sequencing. Sequencing used sorted CD4+, CD8+, or CD8+CD57+ T cells (not recorded which) from PBMCs. These receptors were taken from a human donor with aplastic anemia.

V is TRBV6-5 and J is TRBJ2-1, with TRBD2 matching 13 bases. The junction had 2 bases not matched to a gene; V was cut back by 2 bases and J by 7 bases. Germline CDR1 MNHEY, CDR2 SVGAGI. The CDR3 contains 15 residues. CDR3 residues: CASSYGLAGANEQFF. Here the CDR3 DNA reads TGTGCCAGCAGTTACGGACTAGCGGGAGCAAATGAGCAGTTCTTC.

A note on this clonotype: The conserved final phenylalanine or tryptophan is absent from the CDR3, which likely points to a read error. The chain combines TRBV7-2 with TRBJ1-5; the D is unclear. The V end lost 5 bases, the J end lost 1 base, and 12 bases lay between the germline ends. This CDR3 comprises 15 residues. Germline loops: CDR1 SGHTA, CDR2 FQGNSA. The CDR3 nucleotides are TGTGCCAGCAGCCCCCGGGGTTTCAGCAATCAGCCCCAGCATCTT. It yields the protein CASSPRGFSNQPQHL.

The chain joins TRBV2 to TRBJ1-2; D unresolved. The CDR3 sequence is 10 residues long. CDR1 is SNHLY, CDR2 FYNNEI, per germline. Between the trimmed V and J ends, which lost 4 bases and 6 bases, there was a span of 3 bases. The CDR3 loop is CASSVDGYTF. The CDR3 DNA is TGTGCCAGCAGTGTGGATGGCTACACCTTC.

This clonotype appeared a few times. DNA for the CDR3: TGTGCCAGCAGCTTATTTGCCGCAGGGGAGCTGTTTTTT. Translating it yields CASSLFAAGELFF. The V call is TRBV7-2, the J call TRBJ2-2; D remains unclear. Germline CDR1 reads SGHTA; CDR2 reads FQGNSA. The CDR3 is made up of 13 amino acids. Trimming removed 2 bases from V and 8 bases from J, with 9 bases in between.

The chain employs TRBV25-1 and TRBJ1-6; 10 nucleotides match TRBD1. Losses at the gene ends were 7 bases for V and 10 bases for J; bases not matched to a gene: 4. The CDR3 sequence is 13 residues long. CDR1 is MGHDK, CDR2 SYGVNS, per germline. Written as DNA, the CDR3 is TGTGCCAGCAAGGGACAGGGGTCGTCACCCCTCCACTTT. Residues: CASKGQGSSPLHF.

The V and J genes are TRBV11-3 and TRBJ2-5, with D perhaps matching TRBD1 or TRBD2 (5 bases each). Per germline, CDR1 SGHNT and CDR2 YENEEA. The germline V and J ends were trimmed by 5 bases and 1 base, with 20 bases remaining between them. This CDR3 is built from 17 residues. In DNA, the CDR3 is TGTGCCAGCAGCGGGGGTAGAGATTTCTGGTTCCAAGAGACCCAGTACTTC. Translating gives CASSGGRDFWFQETQYF.

This clonotype has at least ten counts. The rearrangement uses TRBV15 and TRBJ2-7, with D perhaps given as TRBD1 or TRBD2 (6 bases each). V was cut by 5 bases and J by 7 bases, with 15 bases left in between. The CDR3 loop spans 13 amino acids. Germline V gives CDR1 LNHNV, CDR2 YYDKDF (reference sequence). CDR3 loop: CATSLGGRKEQYF. The CDR3 nucleotides are TGTGCCACCAGCCTAGGGGGGAGGAAAGAGCAGTACTTC.

This clonotype has only a few counts. The chain combines TRBV2 with TRBJ2-7; TRBD1 is a possible D gene (6 bases). With 2 bases removed from V and 3 bases from J, the gap between germline ends came to 14 bases. The CDR3 is made up of 15 amino acids. Per germline, CDR1 SNHLY and CDR2 FYNNEI. CDR3 loop: CASSESKGVSYEQYF. Here the CDR3 DNA reads TGTGCCAGCAGTGAATCTAAGGGGGTGAGCTACGAGCAGTACTTC.

Points on this clonotype: Relative to the germline gene, one junction end is altered; a read error may explain this. This chain links TRBV7-3 with TRBJ2-7; TRBD1 aligns across 8 bases. CDR3 length equals 13 residues. The germline V gene encodes CDR1 SGHTA and CDR2 FQGTGA. CDR3 residues: CASRRTGSSEQYF. In DNA form, the CDR3 reads TGCGCCAGCAGACGGACAGGGAGCTCCGAGCAGTACTTC.

The rearrangement uses TRBV19 and TRBJ1-6, with D possibly matching TRBD1 (6 bases). V gave up 5 bases and J gave up 0 bases, with 14 bases separating them. There are 17 residues in the CDR3. Germline V CDR1 and CDR2: LNHDA, SQIVND (reference sequence). CDR3 loop: CASSARTVSSYNSPLHF. For the CDR3, the DNA is TGTGCCAGTAGTGCCCGGACAGTTAGCTCCTATAATTCACCCCTCCACTTT.

The rearrangement joins TRBV2 to TRBJ1-1, with D maybe TRBD1 (5 bases). The CDR3 sequence is 13 residues long. Trimming took 4 bases from V and 7 from J, leaving 13 bases between them. Germline V gene lookup returns CDR1 SNHLY and CDR2 FYNNEI. CDR3 bases: TGTGCCAGCAGTGGGAGTCAGGGTTATGAAGCTTTCTTT. Translating it yields CASSGSQGYEAFF.

V gene TRBV6-1 combines with J gene TRBJ2-7; tentative D call: TRBD2 (5 bases). The V gene's germline CDR1 is MNHNS and CDR2 SASEGT. V was trimmed by 6 bases and J by 2 bases, leaving 14 bases between them. The CDR3 runs to 14 residues. The CDR3 reads CASSSPGITYEQYF. The DNA for the CDR3 is TGTGCCAGCAGCTCCCCCGGGATCACCTACGAGCAGTACTTC.

The chain links TRBV6-5 to TRBJ2-7; D gene uncertain. Per germline, CDR1 MNHEY and CDR2 SVGAGI. Trimming left V 0 bases short and J 5 bases short, with 14 bases between. The CDR3 is 15 amino acids. The CDR3 nucleotides are TGTGCCAGCAGTTACTCGGTAATAGGTCTTGACGAGCAGTACTTC. Its protein product is CASSYSVIGLDEQYF.

The table lists this clonotype with many counts. This chain uses TRBV7-9 with TRBJ1-2; a possible D gene is TRBD1 (5 bases). The CDR3 has 12 amino acids. Germline-derived CDR1 and CDR2 are SEHNR and FQNEAQ (reference sequence). The V gene lost 3 bases and the J gene lost 7 bases, with 9 bases spanning the gap. This CDR3 is CASSFRGGGYTF. CDR3 nucleotides: TGTGCCAGCAGCTTCCGTGGGGGTGGCTACACCTTC.

This clonotype came up many times. The chain recombines TRBV11-2 with TRBJ1-6, with a possible D match to TRBD1 (5 bases). The CDR3 is 15 residues long. Trimming pared 5 bases from V and 3 bases from J, leaving 11 bases between. CDR1 and CDR2 (germline): SGHAT, FQNNGV. The CDR3 here is CASSTDSRYNSPLHF. The CDR3 nucleotides read TGTGCCAGCAGCACCGACAGCCGCTATAATTCACCCCTCCACTTT.

The V gene is TRBV10-3, the J gene TRBJ2-5; unclear D gene. Trimming took 6 bases from V and 5 from J, leaving 16 bases between them. This CDR3 is 14 amino acids long. Germline CDR1 reads ENHRY; CDR2 reads SYGVKD. CDR3 loop: CAIRDGSAGETQYF. The CDR3 DNA follows: TGTGCCATCAGGGACGGGTCCGCCGGGGAGACCCAGTACTTC.

In its sample, this clonotype was seen a few times. A much larger clonotype is one base distant, so this may be a read error. The rearrangement links TRBV7-3 to TRBJ2-1; D is unresolved. Trimming shortened V by 4 bases and J by 3 bases, and 13 bases separated the two germline ends. CDR1 and CDR2 from the germline V gene are SGHTA and FQGTGA. This CDR3 contains 15 residues. The chain's CDR3 is CASSSRLGFYNEQFF. DNA of the CDR3: TGTGCCAGCAGCTCCCGTCTAGGATTCTACAATGAGCAGTTCTTC. Full variable domain (outside the CDR3, taken from reference TRBV7-3 and TRBJ2-1): GAGVSQTPSNKVTEKGKYVELRCDPISGHTALYWYRQSLGQGPEFLIYFQGTGAADDSGLPNDRFFAVRPEGSVSTLKIQRTERGDSAVYLCASSSRLGFYNEQFFGPGTRLTVL.

The rearrangement joins TRBV9 to TRBJ2-7, with D maybe TRBD2 (6 bases). Trimming removed 0 bases at V and 0 bases at J, with 7 bases between. The CDR3 totals 14 residues. Germline assignment: CDR1 SGDLS and CDR2 YYNGEE. CDR3 sequence reads: CASSVGGDSYEQYF. CDR3 coding DNA: TGTGCCAGCAGCGTAGGCGGGGACTCCTACGAGCAGTACTTC.

This clonotype was counted a few times. The rearrangement links TRBV29-1 to TRBJ1-1; 8 bases are shared with TRBD1. The V and J ends lost 5 bases and 4 bases, in that order; junction bases with no gene match: 6. The germline V gene has CDR1 SQVTM and CDR2 ANQGSEA. The CDR3 sequence is 13 residues long. This CDR3 reads CSVSGQGATEAFF. In DNA form, the CDR3 reads TGCAGCGTTTCTGGACAGGGTGCCACTGAAGCTTTCTTT. Using reference TRBV29-1 and TRBJ1-1 for the parts outside the CDR3, the full variable domain is SAVISQKPSRDICQRGTSLTIQCQVDSQVTMMFWYRQQPGQSLTLIATANQGSEATYESGFVIDKFPISRPNLTFSTLTVSNMSPEDSSIYLCSVSGQGATEAFFGQGTRLTVV.

This clonotype showed up just a few times. The chain combines TRBV11-3 with TRBJ2-1; possible D gene TRBD1, 5 bases. V was trimmed by 6 bases and J by 0 bases, leaving 15 bases between them. This CDR3 is 16 amino acids long. CDR1 SGHNT and CDR2 YENEEA come from the germline V gene. CDR3 DNA sequence: TGTGCCAGCAGGGGGCGGCGGCAACCCTCCTACAATGAGCAGTTCTTC. Its protein product is CASRGRRQPSYNEQFF.

J is TRBJ2-7 and V is TRBV29-1; TRBD1 matches at 9 bases. V trimming: 6 bases; J trimming: 3 bases; junction bases outside the gene matches: 6. Germline CDR1 SQVTM, CDR2 ANQGSEA. The CDR3 covers 13 residues. CDR3 nucleotides: TGCAGCGTGAGTACGGGACAGGGCTACGAGCAGTACTTC. Encoded protein: CSVSTGQGYEQYF.

This clonotype occurred many times. The chain uses TRBV7-9 and TRBJ2-3; perhaps TRBD1 as D (5 bases). Germline CDR1 and CDR2: SEHNR and FQNEAQ (reference sequence). This CDR3 has 15 amino acids. V lost 2 bases, J lost 0 bases, and 9 bases lay in between. The chain's CDR3 is CASSLRTPSTDTQYF. As DNA, the CDR3 is TGTGCCAGCAGCTTACGGACACCTAGCACAGATACGCAGTATTTT.

This clonotype has at least ten counts. The chain combines TRBV9 with TRBJ2-7; D assignment may be TRBD1 or TRBD2 (5 bases each). The V gene lost 4 bases and the J gene lost 5 bases, with 13 bases spanning the gap. CDR1 is SGDLS and CDR2 is YYNGEE in the germline V gene. This CDR3 has 13 residues. The CDR3 here is CASSSRDRNEQYF. As DNA, the CDR3 is TGTGCCAGCAGCTCCCGGGACCGTAACGAGCAGTACTTC.

The chain is built from TRBV19 and TRBJ2-1; D gene uncertain. The CDR3 is made up of 15 amino acids. CDR1 is LNHDA and CDR2 is SQIVND in the germline V gene (reference sequence). Trimming took 5 bases from V and 0 from J, leaving 11 bases between them. The DNA of the CDR3 is TGTGCCAGTAGTTCTAGGATTAGCTCCTACAATGAGCAGTTCTTC. It translates to CASSSRISSYNEQFF.

This clonotype has more than one count but fewer than ten. The chain recombines TRBV24-1 with TRBJ2-5; the D call may be TRBD1 or TRBD2 (5 bases each). The CDR3 loop spans 17 amino acids. Per germline, CDR1 KGHDR and CDR2 SFDVKD. The ends were cut back, 3 bases at V and 2 bases at J, with 18 bases in the middle. In DNA, the CDR3 is TGTGCCACCAGTGATCCCCGATCAGGATGGGGGCAAGAGACCCAGTACTTC. As protein: CATSDPRSGWGQETQYF.

This chain uses TRBV5-1 with TRBJ2-3; D perhaps matches TRBD1 (6 bases). Germline-derived CDR1 and CDR2 are SGHRS and YFSETQ. The V end lost 0 bases, the J end lost 4 bases, and 9 bases lay between the germline ends. CDR3 length: 14 amino acids. The CDR3 protein is CASSLGGGADTQYF. CDR3 in DNA: TGCGCCAGCAGCTTGGGAGGGGGTGCAGATACGCAGTATTTT.

The genes are TRBV7-9 and TRBJ1-2; 8 bases align to TRBD1. Germline CDR1 SEHNR, CDR2 FQNEAQ (reference sequence). CDR3 length: 12 residues. The trim removed 8 bases at V and 6 bases at J, leaving 5 bases unmatched. CDR3 loop: CASQGARDGYTF. DNA of the CDR3: TGTGCCAGCCAGGGGGCGCGGGATGGCTACACCTTC.